This TCR beta chain derives from a study of T cell responses to AZD1222 COVID-19 vaccine. The germline V gene has CDR1 MNHNY and CDR2 SVGAGI (reference sequence). The length of the CDR3 is 13 residues. V was clipped by 2 bases and J by 7 bases, with 9 bases between them. Here immunoSEQ multiplex PCR was the method, and the copy in TCRdb shows in-frame clones only, minus some. The table lists some 150,000 clones, more than 70% of them singletons, with about 3% in the top ten. Investigators merged groups given second doses at roughly 4 or roughly 12 weeks. The sample in question was peripheral blood, obtained 28 days after the second AZD1222 dose. The gene calls are TRBV6-6 and TRBJ1-5; D is uncertain. This TCR was recovered from an adult who received the AZD1222 COVID-19 vaccine. The CDR3 sequence is CASSYGSLQPQHF. As DNA, the CDR3 is TGTGCCAGCAGTTACGGCAGTCTACAGCCCCAGCATTTT.